This T cell receptor beta chain stems from a study of blood T cells in healthy people across ages. Findings and caveats of the study: Significant beta diversity loss was already apparent by age about 39, declining roughly linearly.

J gave up 4 bases and V 3 bases, and 5 bases lay outside the gene matches. This CDR3 has 15 amino acids. The germline gives CDR1 LGHNA, CDR2 YNFKEQ. It was with a sample-barcoded 5' primer and a J-beta primer mix that a second PCR of about 7 to 12 cycles was run. A single record per CDR3 protein comes from TCRdb applying MiXCR to the 5' RACE reads. The sample includes around 800,000 distinct CDR3 sequences, more than 35% of them seen just once. Points on this clonotype: Its antigen is not known.

The chain is built from TRBV4-2 and TRBJ2-1; the match to TRBD2 covers 8 bases. Sequencing was done on a sample of blood. This receptor was taken from a man at least 80 years old in good health. The DNA of the CDR3 is TGTGCCAGCAGCCAGGGACTAGAGGATTACAATGAGCAGTTCTTC. Translating it yields CASSQGLEDYNEQFF.